This T cell receptor beta chain comes out of a study of blood T cell repertoires in COVID-19. At the level of the study: The cDNA or gDNA used as material had been derived from T cells, B-cell-depleted T cells, or PBMCs.

Authors' data handling: Using reference gene primer amplification, nucleated cell counts were estimated. Data came from immunoSEQ multiplex PCR; TCRdb stores just in-frame clones and leaves some out. V, J and clone size reflect that table, while D and trimming were determined from the DNA. The table lists about 200,000 clones, about 83% of them singletons. V lost 5 bases and J lost 8; bases outside the gene matches: 8. The length of the CDR3 is 15 residues. This receptor was identified in a woman aged 30 to 39 who had been exposed to COVID-19. Sequenced sample: PBMCs or T cells enriched from blood (not recorded which). This sequence joins TRBV5-3 and TRBJ1-6, with 9 bases fitting TRBD1. TRBV5-3 is filed as an ORF, its function uncertain. CDR3 protein: CARSPTGGAYSPLHF. Written as DNA, the CDR3 is TGTGCCAGAAGTCCCACAGGGGGCGCGTATTCACCCCTCCACTTT.